The 6 T cell receptor beta chains below come from one sample, sequenced in a study of T cell responses to AZD1222 COVID-19 vaccine (dated by TCRdb to the early 2020s). Preparation of the library involved the immunoSEQ multiplex PCR assay. The source is immuneACCESS, and TCRdb retained only in-frame sequences with V and J called. Part of the clones is not carried over; for the studies checked, unresolved V genes explain less than half of this, and the remainder is unexplained. Within this sample are about 100,000 clones, with 70% to 90% of them counted one time only. Together, the top ten hold less than 3.5% of the sample. According to the study, the label for this sample's time point signals: baseline before first vaccination. Here the sequenced sample was peripheral blood, taken on day 0 of AZD1222 vaccination. These TCRs come from an adult in good health.

The chain combines TRBV6-5 with TRBJ1-1; a weak D match, TRBD1 (5 bases). There are 14 residues in the CDR3. The V end lost 7 bases, the J end lost 3 bases, and 15 bases lay between the germline ends. From germline, CDR1 is MNHEY and CDR2 SVGAGI. CDR3 sequence: CASIFDRRDTEAFF. CDR3 DNA sequence: TGTGCCAGCATCTTCGACAGACGGGACACTGAAGCTTTCTTT.

The chain employs TRBV27 and TRBJ2-7, with TRBD2 matching 9 bases. With V trimmed by 5 bases and J by 4 bases, 9 bases remained unmatched. Germline loops: CDR1 MNHEY, CDR2 SMNVEV (reference sequence). The CDR3 sequence is 15 residues long. The CDR3 protein is CASSGPGLAEYEQYF. The CDR3 DNA reads TGTGCCAGCAGTGGACCGGGACTAGCCGAATACGAGCAGTACTTC.

This clone appeared once. The rearrangement links TRBV7-9 to TRBJ1-2, with D maybe TRBD1 (5 bases). The germline V gene has CDR1 SEHNR and CDR2 FQNEAQ (reference sequence). The length of the CDR3 is 15 residues. Trimming removed 0 bases from V and 0 bases from J, with 8 bases in between. Here the CDR3 DNA reads TGTGCCAGCAGCTTAGCGCAGGGCTCTAACTATGGCTACACCTTC. As protein: CASSLAQGSNYGYTF.

V gene TRBV7-2 combines with J gene TRBJ1-2; TRBD1 matches at 7 bases. Trimming removed 5 bases from V and 5 bases from J; junction bases left unmatched: 5. Germline CDR1 SGHTA, CDR2 FQGNSA. The length of the CDR3 is 13 residues. Here the CDR3 DNA reads TGTGCCAGCAGCATAGACAGGGCTTATGGCTACACCTTC. Residues: CASSIDRAYGYTF.

The chain joins TRBV7-3 to TRBJ1-4, with D perhaps matching TRBD1 (6 bases). Germline V gene sequence: CDR1 SGHTA, CDR2 FQGTGA. This CDR3 spans 15 amino acids. V lost 2 bases to trimming and J lost 3 bases, with 10 bases between them. CDR3 in DNA: TGTGCCAGCAGCTTATCGGGGGCCCCTAATGAAAAACTGTTTTTT. This encodes CASSLSGAPNEKLFF. Based on the CDR3 plus reference TRBV7-3 and TRBJ1-4, the full variable domain is GAGVSQTPSNKVTEKGKYVELRCDPISGHTALYWYRQSLGQGPEFLIYFQGTGAADDSGLPNDRFFAVRPEGSVSTLKIQRTERGDSAVYLCASSLSGAPNEKLFFGSGTQLSVL.

This chain links TRBV29-1 with TRBJ1-1; 7 bases line up with TRBD1. Germline assignment: CDR1 SQVTM and CDR2 ANQGSEA. The ends lost 6 bases at V and 0 bases at J; junction bases unmatched: 10. This CDR3 region has 15 residues. CDR3 DNA sequence: TGCAGCGTCCGTCCCGGGACAGTCCTGAACACTGAAGCTTTCTTT. It encodes CSVRPGTVLNTEAFF.